This TCR beta chain comes out of a study of shared clonotypes between healthy human individuals. Authors' methods: Owing to the provision of junction-only sequences devoid of quality scores by immunoSEQ, filtering differed. Clones were read by immunoSEQ multiplex PCR, and TCRdb kept only the in-frame ones, dropping some. Clone size and the V and J calls come from that table; the DNA yielded D and trimming. The sample has about 650,000 clones; about 95% are singletons. Findings and limits, study-wide: The sampled material consisted only of blood, and tissue repertoires are likely to differ.

On this clone itself: The target antigen is unknown.

The naive CD8 population came from CD45RO-negative cells selected for CCR7, without terminally differentiated effector memory CD45RA+ cells. The CDR3 covers 14 residues. The ends were cut back, 8 bases at V and 6 bases at J, with 19 bases in the middle. CDR1 MDHEN and CDR2 SYDVKM come from the germline V gene. The V and J genes are TRBV28 and TRBJ1-1; D may be TRBD1 (5 bases). The TCR originated in a woman under 40 in good health. Sequenced: naive CD8+ T cells sorted from blood. The CDR3: CASGPWGFSAEAFF. CDR3 sequence (DNA): TGTGCCAGCGGACCGTGGGGGTTTTCTGCTGAAGCTTTCTTT.